This T cell receptor beta chain appears in the sequencing data of a study of cytomegalovirus exposure and HLA in healthy donors. The primer mix had 60 Vbeta and 13 Jbeta primers. This table comes from immunoSEQ multiplex PCR, and its TCRdb copy is limited to in-frame clones, with some not included. The sample yields 130,000 or so clones, 80% to 90% seen once. Study-level results: It was approximately 170 TCR beta chains that were listed as cytomegalovirus-associated.

This CDR3 has 14 amino acids. With 3 bases removed from V and 2 bases from J, the gap between germline ends came to 11 bases. Germline assignment: CDR1 MNHEY and CDR2 SMNVEV (reference sequence). About this clone: Its specificity is not known.

Sequenced material: PBMCs. The gene calls are TRBV27 and TRBJ2-7; D is perhaps TRBD1 (5 bases). This TCR derives from a woman between 18 and 29 years old in good health and CMV-seropositive. CDR3 DNA: TGTGCCAGCAGTTTTGTCCAGGGTCCCTACGAGCAGTACTTC. Translation: CASSFVQGPYEQYF.